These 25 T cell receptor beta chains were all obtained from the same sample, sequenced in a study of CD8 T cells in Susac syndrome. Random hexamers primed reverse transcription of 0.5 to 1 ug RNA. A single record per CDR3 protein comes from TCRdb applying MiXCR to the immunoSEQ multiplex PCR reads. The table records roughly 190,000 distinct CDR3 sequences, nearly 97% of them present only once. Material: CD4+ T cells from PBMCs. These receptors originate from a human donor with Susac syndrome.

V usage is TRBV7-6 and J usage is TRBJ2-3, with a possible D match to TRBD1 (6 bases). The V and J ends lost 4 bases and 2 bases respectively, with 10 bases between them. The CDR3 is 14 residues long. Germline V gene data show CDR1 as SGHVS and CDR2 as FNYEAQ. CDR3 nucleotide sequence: TGTGCCAGCAGCTCGAGGGACATCACAGATACGCAGTATTTT. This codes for CASSSRDITDTQYF.

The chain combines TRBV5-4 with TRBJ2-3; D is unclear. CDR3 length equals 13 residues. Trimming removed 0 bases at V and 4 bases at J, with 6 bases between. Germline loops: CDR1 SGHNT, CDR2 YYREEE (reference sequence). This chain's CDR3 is CASSLEGADTQYF. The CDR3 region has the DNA TGTGCCAGCAGCTTGGAGGGTGCAGATACGCAGTATTTT.

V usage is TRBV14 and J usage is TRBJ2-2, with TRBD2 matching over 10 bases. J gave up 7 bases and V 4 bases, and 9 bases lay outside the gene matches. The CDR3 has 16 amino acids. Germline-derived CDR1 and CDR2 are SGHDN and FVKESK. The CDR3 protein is CASSLLAGPGNGELFF. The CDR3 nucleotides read TGTGCCAGCAGCCTACTAGCGGGGCCGGGAAACGGGGAGCTGTTTTTT.

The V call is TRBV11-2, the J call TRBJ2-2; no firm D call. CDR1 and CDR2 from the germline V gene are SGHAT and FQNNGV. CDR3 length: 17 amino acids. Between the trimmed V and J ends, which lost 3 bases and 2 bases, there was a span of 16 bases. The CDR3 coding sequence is TGTGCCAGCAGCTTCCGTTCTGTGAAGAGAAACACCGGGGAGCTGTTTTTT. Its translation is CASSFRSVKRNTGELFF.

In DNA, the CDR3 is TGCAGCGTTGATACTAGCGTTACCGGGGCCCAGTACTTC. The encoded protein is CSVDTSVTGAQYF. The rearrangement links TRBV29-1 to TRBJ2-5; 7 bases match TRBD2. Looked up from germline, CDR1 is SQVTM and CDR2 is ANQGSEA. The CDR3 runs 13 residues. Germline trimming cut 3 bases from V and 9 bases from J; bases unmatched to any gene: 10.

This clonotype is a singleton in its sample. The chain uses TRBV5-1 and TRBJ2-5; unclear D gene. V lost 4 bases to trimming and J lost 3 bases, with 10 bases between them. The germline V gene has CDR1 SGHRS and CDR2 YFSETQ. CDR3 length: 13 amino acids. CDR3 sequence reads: CASSATYEETQYF. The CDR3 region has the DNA TGCGCCAGCAGCGCGACTTACGAAGAGACCCAGTACTTC.

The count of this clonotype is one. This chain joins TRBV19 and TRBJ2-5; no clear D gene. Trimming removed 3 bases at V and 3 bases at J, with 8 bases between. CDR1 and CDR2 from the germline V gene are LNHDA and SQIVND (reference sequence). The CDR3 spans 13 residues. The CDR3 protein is CASSIQSEETQYF. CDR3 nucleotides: TGTGCCAGTAGTATCCAGTCTGAAGAGACCCAGTACTTC.

The CDR3 sequence: CASSQGTANTEAFF. CDR3 bases: TGTGCCAGCAGCCAGGGGACAGCTAACACTGAAGCTTTCTTT. The V and J genes are TRBV7-8 and TRBJ1-1, with 7 bases aligning to TRBD1. This CDR3 comprises 14 residues. Germline V gene data show CDR1 as SGHVS and CDR2 as FQNEAQ. V shed 5 bases, J shed 2 bases, and the junction held 5 bases outside the gene matches.

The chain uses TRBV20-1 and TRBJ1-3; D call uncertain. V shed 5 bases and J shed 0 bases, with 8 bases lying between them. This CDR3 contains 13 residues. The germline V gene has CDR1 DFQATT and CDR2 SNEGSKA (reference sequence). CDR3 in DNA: TGCAGTGCTTTCGAGAACTCTGGAAACACCATATATTTT. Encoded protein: CSAFENSGNTIYF.

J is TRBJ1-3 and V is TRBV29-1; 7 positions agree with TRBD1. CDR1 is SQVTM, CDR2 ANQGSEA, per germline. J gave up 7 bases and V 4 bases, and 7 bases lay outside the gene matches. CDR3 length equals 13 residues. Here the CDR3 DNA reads TGCAGCGTTGGACAGGGATCCTCCAACACCATATATTTT. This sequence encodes CSVGQGSSNTIYF.

CDR3 residues: CASSYRLNTEAFF. CDR3 DNA sequence: TGTGCCAGCAGTTACCGGCTGAACACTGAAGCTTTCTTT. The rearrangement joins TRBV6-5 to TRBJ1-1, with unresolved D. The CDR3 has 13 residues. V shed 2 bases and J shed 0 bases, with 4 bases lying between them. Germline V gives CDR1 MNHEY, CDR2 SVGAGI.

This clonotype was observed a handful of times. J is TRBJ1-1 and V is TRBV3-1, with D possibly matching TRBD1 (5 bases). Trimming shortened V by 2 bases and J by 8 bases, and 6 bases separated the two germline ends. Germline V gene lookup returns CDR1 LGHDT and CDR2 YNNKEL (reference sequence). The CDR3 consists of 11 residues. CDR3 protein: CASSQWTEAFF. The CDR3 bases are TGTGCCAGCAGCCAATGGACAGAAGCTTTCTTT.

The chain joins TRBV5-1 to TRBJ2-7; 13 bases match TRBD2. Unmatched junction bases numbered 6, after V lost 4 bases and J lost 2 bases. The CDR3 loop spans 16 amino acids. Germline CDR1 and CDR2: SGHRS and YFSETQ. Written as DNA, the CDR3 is TGCGCCAGCAGCACGGGACTAGCGGGGACGACCTACGAGCAGTACTTC. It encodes CASSTGLAGTTYEQYF. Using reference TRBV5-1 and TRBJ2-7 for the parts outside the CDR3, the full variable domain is KAGVTQTPRYLIKTRGQQVTLSCSPISGHRSVSWYQQTPGQGLQFLFEYFSETQRNKGNFPGRFSGRQFSNSRSEMNVSTLELGDSALYLCASSTGLAGTTYEQYFGPGTRLTVT.

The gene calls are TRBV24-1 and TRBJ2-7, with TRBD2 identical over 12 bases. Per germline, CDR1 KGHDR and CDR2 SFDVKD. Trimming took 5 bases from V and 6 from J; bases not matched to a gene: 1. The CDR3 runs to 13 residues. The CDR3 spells CATSATSGGEQYF. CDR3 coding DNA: TGTGCCACCAGTGCGACTAGCGGGGGCGAGCAGTACTTC.

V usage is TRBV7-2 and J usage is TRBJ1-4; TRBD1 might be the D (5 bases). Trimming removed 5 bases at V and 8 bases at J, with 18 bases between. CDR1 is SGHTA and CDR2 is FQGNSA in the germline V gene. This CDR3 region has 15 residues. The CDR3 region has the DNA TGTGCCAGCAGCCCCGGGGGTACAGTTGGGGAAAAACTGTTTTTT. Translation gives CASSPGGTVGEKLFF.

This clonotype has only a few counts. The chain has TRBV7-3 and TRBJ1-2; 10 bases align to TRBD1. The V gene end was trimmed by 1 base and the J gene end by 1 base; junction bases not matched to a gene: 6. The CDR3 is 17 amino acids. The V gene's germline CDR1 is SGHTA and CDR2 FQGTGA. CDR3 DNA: TGTGCCAGCAGCTTAAACCCCGGACAGGGGGGTAACTATGGCTACACCTTC. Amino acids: CASSLNPGQGGNYGYTF.

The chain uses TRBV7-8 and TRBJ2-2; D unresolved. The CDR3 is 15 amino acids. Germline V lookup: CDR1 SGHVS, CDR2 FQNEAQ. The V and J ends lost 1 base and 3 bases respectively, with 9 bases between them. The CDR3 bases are TGTGCCAGCAGCTTAGGTCGGATTCACACCGGGGAGCTGTTTTTT. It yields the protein CASSLGRIHTGELFF.

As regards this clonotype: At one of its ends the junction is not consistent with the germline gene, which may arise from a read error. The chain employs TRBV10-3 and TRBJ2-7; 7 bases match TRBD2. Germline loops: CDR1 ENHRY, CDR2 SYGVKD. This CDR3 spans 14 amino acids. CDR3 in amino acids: CAISELAGVYEQYF. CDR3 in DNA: TGTGCCATCAGCGAGTTGGCGGGGGTCTACGAGCAGTACTTC.

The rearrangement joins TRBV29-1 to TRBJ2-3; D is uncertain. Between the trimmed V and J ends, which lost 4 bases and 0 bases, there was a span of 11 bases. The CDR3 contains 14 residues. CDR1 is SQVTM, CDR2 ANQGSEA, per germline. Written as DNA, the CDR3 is TGCAGCGTTGGAAGAGGATCGAGCACAGATACGCAGTATTTT. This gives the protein CSVGRGSSTDTQYF.

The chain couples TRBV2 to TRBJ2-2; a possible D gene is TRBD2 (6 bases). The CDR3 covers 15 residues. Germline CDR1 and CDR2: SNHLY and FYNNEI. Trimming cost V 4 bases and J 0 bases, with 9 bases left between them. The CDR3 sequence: CASSVGRTNTGELFF. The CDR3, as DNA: TGTGCCAGCAGTGTGGGGAGGACGAACACCGGGGAGCTGTTTTTT.

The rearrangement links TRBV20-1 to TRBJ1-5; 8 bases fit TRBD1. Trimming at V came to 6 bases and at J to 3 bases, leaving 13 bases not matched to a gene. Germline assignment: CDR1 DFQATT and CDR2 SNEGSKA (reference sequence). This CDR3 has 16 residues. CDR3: CSAKTGDGLFNQPQHF. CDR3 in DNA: TGCAGTGCAAAGACAGGGGACGGGCTCTTCAATCAGCCCCAGCATTTT.

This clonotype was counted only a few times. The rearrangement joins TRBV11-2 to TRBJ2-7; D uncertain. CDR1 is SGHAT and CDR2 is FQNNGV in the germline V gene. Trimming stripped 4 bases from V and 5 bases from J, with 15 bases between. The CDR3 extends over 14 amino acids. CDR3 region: CASSSLIVRHEQYF. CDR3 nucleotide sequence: TGTGCCAGCAGCTCTTTAATTGTCCGCCACGAGCAGTACTTC.

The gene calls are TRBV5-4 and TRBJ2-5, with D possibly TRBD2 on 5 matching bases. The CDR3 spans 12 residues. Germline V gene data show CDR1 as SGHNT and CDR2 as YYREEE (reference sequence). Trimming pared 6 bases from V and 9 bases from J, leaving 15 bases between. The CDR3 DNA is TGTGCCAGCAACAATCAACAAGCGGCCCAGTACTTC. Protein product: CASNNQQAAQYF.

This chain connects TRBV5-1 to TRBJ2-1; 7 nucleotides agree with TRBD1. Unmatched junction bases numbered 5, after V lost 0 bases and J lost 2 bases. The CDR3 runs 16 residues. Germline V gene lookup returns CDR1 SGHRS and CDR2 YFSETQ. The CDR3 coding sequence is TGCGCCAGCAGCTTGGAGGGGGCCCCGGCCTACAATGAGCAGTTCTTC. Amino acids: CASSLEGAPAYNEQFF.

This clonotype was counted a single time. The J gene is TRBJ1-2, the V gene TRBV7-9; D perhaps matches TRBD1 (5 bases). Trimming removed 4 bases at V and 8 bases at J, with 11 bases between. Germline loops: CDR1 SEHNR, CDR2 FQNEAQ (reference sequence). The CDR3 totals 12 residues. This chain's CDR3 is CASSSSTEGYTF. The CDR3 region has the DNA TGTGCCAGCAGCTCCTCGACAGAGGGCTACACCTTC.